These 12 T cell receptor beta chains came from one sample sequenced in a study of cytomegalovirus exposure and HLA in healthy donors. Primers: 60 Vbeta forward and 13 Jbeta reverse. Data came from immunoSEQ multiplex PCR; TCRdb stores just in-frame clones and leaves some out. This sample has 160,000 or so clones, with roughly 79% found just once. The material sequenced was PBMCs. The receptor source for this set is a man aged 25 to 45 in good health and CMV-seronegative.

This chain uses TRBV9 with TRBJ2-5; 8 bases are a match to TRBD2. The CDR3 spans 16 residues. CDR1 is SGDLS and CDR2 is YYNGEE in the germline V gene. After removal of 3 bases from V and 0 bases from J, the junction contained 7 bases not matched to a gene. CDR3 nucleotide sequence: TGTGCCAGCAGCGGTGGTAGCGGGACCTACCAAGAGACCCAGTACTTC. This translates into CASSGGSGTYQETQYF.

V usage is TRBV28 and J usage is TRBJ2-1; a weak D match, TRBD2 (5 bases). The CDR3 has 14 residues. The V and J ends lost 6 bases and 8 bases respectively, with 17 bases between them. Looked up from germline, CDR1 is MDHEN and CDR2 is SYDVKM. Here the CDR3 DNA reads TGTGCCAGCAGCTTAGTCGGGATTGCCCATGAGCAGTTCTTC. This gives the protein CASSLVGIAHEQFF.

The chain couples TRBV18 to TRBJ2-7, with 9 nucleotides matching TRBD1. V shed 5 bases, J shed 6 bases, and the junction held 8 bases outside the gene matches. Germline lookup yields CDR1 KGHSH and CDR2 LQKENI. The CDR3 runs to 14 residues. CDR3 nucleotide sequence: TGTGCCAGCTCAAGGGACAGGGTAACGGGCGAGCAGTACTTC. Protein: CASSRDRVTGEQYF.

J is TRBJ2-7 and V is TRBV7-9; weak D call: TRBD1 (5 bases). V was trimmed by 2 bases and J by 2 bases, leaving 7 bases between them. This CDR3 region has 13 residues. The germline V gene encodes CDR1 SEHNR and CDR2 FQNEAQ (reference sequence). The CDR3 region is CASSLKQAYEQYF. The CDR3 DNA is TGTGCCAGCAGCTTAAAACAGGCCTACGAGCAGTACTTC.

This clone was counted only a few times. The chain joins TRBV6-6 to TRBJ1-1; perhaps TRBD1 as D (5 bases). With 6 bases removed from V and 1 base from J, the gap between germline ends came to 12 bases. The CDR3 runs to 14 residues. Germline CDR1 MNHNY, CDR2 SVGAGI (reference sequence). For the CDR3, the DNA is TGTGCCAGCAGATTGGAAGGGGCGAACACTGAAGCTTTCTTT. It specifies CASRLEGANTEAFF.

The gene calls are TRBV27 and TRBJ1-2; D call uncertain. Trimming took 6 bases from V and 0 from J, leaving 5 bases between them. The CDR3 has 12 amino acids. Germline V gene sequence: CDR1 MNHEY, CDR2 SMNVEV (reference sequence). This CDR3 reads CASSGANYGYTF. As DNA, the CDR3 is TGTGCCAGCAGCGGGGCTAACTATGGCTACACCTTC.

The rearrangement links TRBV5-1 to TRBJ2-5; TRBD2 is a possible D gene (6 bases). CDR1 and CDR2 (germline): SGHRS, YFSETQ. V was clipped by 4 bases and J by 3 bases, with 19 bases between them. The CDR3 runs to 16 residues. CDR3 sequence: CASSLTGGNREETQYF. In DNA form, the CDR3 reads TGCGCCAGCAGCCTCACCGGGGGAAACCGGGAAGAGACCCAGTACTTC. The full variable domain, rest sourced from reference TRBV5-1 and TRBJ2-5, is KAGVTQTPRYLIKTRGQQVTLSCSPISGHRSVSWYQQTPGQGLQFLFEYFSETQRNKGNFPGRFSGRQFSNSRSEMNVSTLELGDSALYLCASSLTGGNREETQYFGPGTRLLVL.

V and J are TRBV25-1 and TRBJ1-2; maybe TRBD1 (6 bases). The CDR3 contains 14 residues. V was trimmed by 5 bases and J by 3 bases, leaving 13 bases between them. CDR1 and CDR2 from the germline V gene are MGHDK and SYGVNS. In DNA, the CDR3 is TGTGCCAGCAGTCGCGACAGGCCTTACTATGGCTACACCTTC. Translated: CASSRDRPYYGYTF.

In its sample, this clone was seen a few times. V usage is TRBV10-2 and J usage is TRBJ1-5; D unresolved. The germline gives CDR1 WSHSY, CDR2 SAAADI. The V end was cut by 3 bases, the J end by 7 bases, with 7 bases between. The CDR3 is made up of 12 amino acids. The CDR3 DNA is TGCGCCAGCAGTGATCCCCTGCAGCCCCAGCATTTT. Protein sequence: CASSDPLQPQHF.

The sample holds a few counts of this clone. The genes are TRBV7-2 and TRBJ2-7; the D is unclear. Germline V gives CDR1 SGHTA, CDR2 FQGNSA. V was pared by 4 bases and J by 0 bases, with 7 bases between. The CDR3 has 13 residues. The DNA for the CDR3 is TGTGCCAGCAGCTCCTACTACTCCTACGAGCAGTACTTC. Translated: CASSSYYSYEQYF.

The chain couples TRBV18 to TRBJ2-7; D possibly corresponds to TRBD1 (6 bases). Germline CDR1 and CDR2: KGHSH and LQKENI. Trimming pared 2 bases from V and 4 bases from J, leaving 12 bases between. The CDR3 has 14 amino acids. The CDR3 reads CASSPTQGPYEQYF. The CDR3, as DNA: TGTGCCAGCTCACCAACCCAGGGGCCGTACGAGCAGTACTTC. Variable domain in full (rest from reference TRBV18 and TRBJ2-7): NAGVMQNPRHLVRRRGQEARLRCSPMKGHSHVYWYRQLPEEGLKFMVYLQKENIIDESGMPKERFSAEFPKEGPSILRIQQVVRGDSAAYFCASSPTQGPYEQYFGPGTRLTVT.

This clone was found a few times. V usage is TRBV5-6 and J usage is TRBJ2-5; D gene uncertain. The germline gives CDR1 SGHDT, CDR2 YYEEEE. The V end lost 3 bases, the J end lost 0 bases, and 6 bases lay between the germline ends. The CDR3 sequence is 13 residues long. The CDR3 spells CASSSTDQETQYF. CDR3 DNA sequence: TGTGCCAGCAGCTCCACAGACCAAGAGACCCAGTACTTC.